This is a list of T cell receptor beta chains from one sample in a study of cytomegalovirus exposure and HLA in healthy donors. The method was immunoSEQ multiplex PCR; TCRdb's version includes in-frame clones alone and lacks a portion of them. Of approximately 100,000 clones listed, about 75% are singletons. The sample consisted of PBMCs. These receptors came from a woman aged 40 to 50 in good health and CMV-seronegative. CDR3s include the opening cysteine and the closing phenylalanine or tryptophan. The order of the fields is clone size, J gene, V gene, D gene, CDR3 DNA, CDR3 protein. D genes are given only for firm matches. A row's size may be missing; if present it is once, few, many or a size class.

>.|TRBJ2-7|TRBV18|.
TGTGCCAGCTCACCAGAGACTCCTCAGACGTGGGACGAGCAGTACTTC
CASSPETPQTWDEQYF
>.|TRBJ2-7|TRBV10-2|TRBD1
TGCGCCAGCAGAGCCGGGACAGGGGGCTACGAGCAGTACTTC
CASRAGTGGYEQYF
>.|TRBJ1-6|TRBV25-1|.
TGTGCCAGCAGTGAATACAGTTCACCCCTCCACTTT
CASSEYSSPLHF
>.|TRBJ2-2|TRBV18|.
TGTGCCAGCTCACCCGACAGAACGAACACCGGGGAGCTGTTTTTT
CASSPDRTNTGELFF
>.|TRBJ1-1|TRBV6-4|TRBD1
TGTGCCAGCAGTGCTGCAGGGGGCGTCGGCACTGAAGCTTTCTTT
CASSAAGGVGTEAFF
>.|TRBJ1-5|TRBV4-1|.
TGCGCCAGCAGCCAACGGGGGAGTAGCAATCAGCCCCAGCATTTT
CASSQRGSSNQPQHF
>.|TRBJ1-2|TRBV2|.
TGTGCCAGCAGTGAATTGAGGGAGAATGGCTACACCTTC
CASSELRENGYTF
>.|TRBJ1-5|TRBV7-8|TRBD1
TGTGCCAGCAGCCCTAGTCCACAGGGGTATAGCAATCAGCCCCAGCATTTT
CASSPSPQGYSNQPQHF
>.|TRBJ2-1|TRBV6-1|TRBD2
TGTGCCAGCAGTGAAGCTGGGGGAGCGGGGGGCTTCAATGGGCAGTTCTTC
CASSEAGGAGGFNGQFF
>.|TRBJ1-2|TRBV4-3|.
TGCGCCAGCAGCCAAGAGGACTTTTATGGCTACACCTTC
CASSQEDFYGYTF
>.|TRBJ2-5|TRBV7-6|.
TGTGCCAGCAGCCTGACTTTGGAGACCCAGTACTTC
CASSLTLETQYF
>.|TRBJ1-5|TRBV18|TRBD1
TGTGCCAGCTCACCACTGGGGGGACAGGGGGCCCCTCAGCCCCAGCATTTT
CASSPLGGQGAPQPQHF
>.|TRBJ2-1|TRBV5-6|.
TGTGCCAGCAGCCGAAACCTAGCGTCCCCGGTATCCAATGAGCAGTTCTTC
CASSRNLASPVSNEQFF
>.|TRBJ2-6|TRBV5-1|TRBD1
TGCGCCAGCAGCCCGACAGGGCGCGGGGCCAACGTCCTGACTTTC
CASSPTGRGANVLTF
>few|TRBJ2-7|TRBV4-1|TRBD2
TGCGCCAGCAGACACGCGGGGGGGGGCGACGAGCAGTACTTC
CASRHAGGGDEQYF
>.|TRBJ2-5|TRBV7-2|TRBD2
TGTGCCAGCAGCCTACTAGCGGAACGCCAAGAGACCCAGTACTTC
CASSLLAERQETQYF
>.|TRBJ1-5|TRBV5-1|TRBD1
TGCGCCAGCAGCTTGGGGACAGGGAGCAATCAGCCCCAGCATTTT
CASSLGTGSNQPQHF
>medium-sized|TRBJ2-7|TRBV11-2|TRBD2
TGTGCCAGCAGCTACGAAACTAGCGGGGGGACCTACGAGCAGTACTTC
CASSYETSGGTYEQYF
>.|TRBJ1-3|TRBV2|.
TGTGCCAGCAGTGACGGGCGGGCCTCTGGAAACACCATATATTTT
CASSDGRASGNTIYF
>.|TRBJ2-1|TRBV7-7|.
TGTGCCAGCAGCCACGAGGATCGCCACAATGAGCAGTTCTTC
CASSHEDRHNEQFF
>few|TRBJ1-1|TRBV6-6|.
TGTGCCACCTCTTCCAACACTGAAGCTTTCTTT
CATSSNTEAFF
>once|TRBJ2-7|TRBV6-4|.
TGTGCCAGCAGTGACTTACTCTCGCGGGGGCCGACCTACGAGCAGTACTTC
CASSDLLSRGPTYEQYF
>.|TRBJ1-1|TRBV21-1|.
TGTGCCAGCAGCAAAGGGCCCCGGAACACTGAAGCTTTCTTT
CASSKGPRNTEAFF
>.|TRBJ2-2|TRBV7-3|TRBD1
TGTGCCAGCAGCTTAGCCAGGGGGCGCCCCGGGGAGCTGTTTTTT
CASSLARGRPGELFF
>.|TRBJ2-7|TRBV7-8|TRBD1
TGTGCCAGCAGCCACGACAGGGAACGCTACGAGCAGTACTTC
CASSHDRERYEQYF
>.|TRBJ2-7|TRBV6-1|.
TGTGCCAGCAGTGAAGTCAGACTGTCCTACGAGCAGTACTTC
CASSEVRLSYEQYF
>.|TRBJ1-1|TRBV18|.
TGTGCCAGCTCACGCCTCCCGAACCGGGTGGCTGAAGCTTTCTTT
CASSRLPNRVAEAFF
>.|TRBJ2-7|TRBV6-5|.
TGTGCCAGCAGATCGGTAAAGGGGTATGAAGTAGCGCAGTACTTC
CASRSVKGYEVAQYF
>.|TRBJ1-2|TRBV15|.
TGTGCCACCAGCTTGGACAGACTCCCTAACTATGGCTACACCTTC
CATSLDRLPNYGYTF
>few|TRBJ1-1|TRBV11-3|.
TGTGCCAGCAGCTTAGATGGGCACTCGAACACTGAAGCTTTCTTT
CASSLDGHSNTEAFF
>.|TRBJ2-5|TRBV2|TRBD2
TGTGCCAGCAGGGAGGGACTACTCCAAGAGACCCAGTACTTC
CASREGLLQETQYF
>.|TRBJ2-5|TRBV6-6|TRBD1
TGTGCCAGCAAGGGGGCAGGAGAGACCCAGTACTTC
CASKGAGETQYF
>.|TRBJ1-5|TRBV4-2|TRBD1
TGTGCCAGCAGCCACTCTGGGGGACAGTCCAATCAGCCCCAGCATTTT
CASSHSGGQSNQPQHF
>.|TRBJ1-6|TRBV7-2|.
TGTGCCAGCAGCTGGGGGGGAGCTACCTATAATTCACCCCTCCACTTT
CASSWGGATYNSPLHF
>.|TRBJ2-3|TRBV5-1|.
TGCGCCAGCAACCCCGACATCCCGGGACAAAGCACAGATACGCAGTATTTT
CASNPDIPGQSTDTQYF
>.|TRBJ2-5|TRBV18|TRBD1
TGTGCCAGCTCACCTACCGGGACAGTCCAAGAGACCCAGTACTTC
CASSPTGTVQETQYF
>.|TRBJ1-2|TRBV28|.
TGTGCCAGCAGTTCCTACTATGGCTACACCTTC
CASSSYYGYTF
>.|TRBJ1-1|TRBV7-9|.
TGTGCCAGCAGCTTAGTAGCTAGGAACACTGAAGCTTTCTTT
CASSLVARNTEAFF
>few|TRBJ1-1|TRBV6-5|.
TGTGCCAGCAGGCCACAGGGTTGGGACACTGAAGCTTTCTTT
CASRPQGWDTEAFF
>.|TRBJ2-7|TRBV6-6|.
TGTGCCAGCAGTTACGCTAGCGTGTCAACCTACGAGCAGTACTTC
CASSYASVSTYEQYF
>.|TRBJ1-1|TRBV4-2|.
TGTGCCAGCAGCCAAGAAGTACTTCCACGGTTGTTAGAGAACACTGAAGCTTTCTTT
CASSQEVLPRLLENTEAFF